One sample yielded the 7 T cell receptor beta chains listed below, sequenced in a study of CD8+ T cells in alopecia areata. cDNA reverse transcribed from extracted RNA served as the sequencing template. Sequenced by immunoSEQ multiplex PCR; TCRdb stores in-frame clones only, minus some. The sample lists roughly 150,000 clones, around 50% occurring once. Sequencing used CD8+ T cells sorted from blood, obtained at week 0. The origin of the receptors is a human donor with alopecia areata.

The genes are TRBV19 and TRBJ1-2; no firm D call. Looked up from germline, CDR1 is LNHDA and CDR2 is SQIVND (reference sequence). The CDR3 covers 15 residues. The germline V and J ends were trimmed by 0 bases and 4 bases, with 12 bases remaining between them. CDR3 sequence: CASSIDGETSYGYTF. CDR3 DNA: TGTGCCAGTAGTATAGATGGAGAAACGAGCTATGGCTACACCTTC.

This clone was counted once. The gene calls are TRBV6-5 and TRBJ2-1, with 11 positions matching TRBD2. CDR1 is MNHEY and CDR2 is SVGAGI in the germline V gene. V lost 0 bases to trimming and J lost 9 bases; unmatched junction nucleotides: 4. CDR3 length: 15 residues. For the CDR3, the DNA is TGTGCCAGCAGTTACTCTAGCGGGGGGGCTAGTGAGCAGTTCTTC. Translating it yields CASSYSSGGASEQFF.

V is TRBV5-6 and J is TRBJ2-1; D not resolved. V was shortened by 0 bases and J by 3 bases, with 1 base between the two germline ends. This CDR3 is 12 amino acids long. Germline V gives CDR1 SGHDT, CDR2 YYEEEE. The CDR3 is CASSLDYNEQFF. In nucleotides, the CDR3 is TGTGCCAGCAGCTTGGACTACAATGAGCAGTTCTTC. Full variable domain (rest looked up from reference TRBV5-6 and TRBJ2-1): DAGVTQSPTHLIKTRGQQVTLRCSPKSGHDTVSWYQQALGQGPQFIFQYYEEEERQRGNFPDRFSGHQFPNYSSELNVNALLLGDSALYLCASSLDYNEQFFGPGTRLTVL.

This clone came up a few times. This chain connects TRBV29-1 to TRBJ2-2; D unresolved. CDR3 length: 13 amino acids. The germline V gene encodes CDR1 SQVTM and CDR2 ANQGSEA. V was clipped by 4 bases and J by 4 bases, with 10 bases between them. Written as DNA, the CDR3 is TGCAGCGTTGCTGGGGAAGGCACCGGGGAGCTGTTTTTT. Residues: CSVAGEGTGELFF.

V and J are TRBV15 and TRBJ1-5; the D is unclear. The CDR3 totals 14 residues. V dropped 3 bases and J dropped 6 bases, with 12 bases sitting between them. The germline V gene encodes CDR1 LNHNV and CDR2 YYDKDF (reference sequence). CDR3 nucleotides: TGTGCCACCAGCAGGAGAGAGTCTGCTCAGCCCCAGCATTTT. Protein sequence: CATSRRESAQPQHF.

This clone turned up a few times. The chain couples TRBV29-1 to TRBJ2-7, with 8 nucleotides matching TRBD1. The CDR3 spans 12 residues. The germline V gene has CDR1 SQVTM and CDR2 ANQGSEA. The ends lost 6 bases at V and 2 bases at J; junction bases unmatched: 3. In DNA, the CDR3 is TGCAGCGTCAAGGGACAGGCCTACGAGCAGTACTTC. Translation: CSVKGQAYEQYF.

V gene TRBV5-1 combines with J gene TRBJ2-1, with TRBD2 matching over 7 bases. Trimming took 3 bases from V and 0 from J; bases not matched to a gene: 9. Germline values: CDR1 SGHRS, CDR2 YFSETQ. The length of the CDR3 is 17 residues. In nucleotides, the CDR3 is TGCGCCAGCAGCTCCTCCTTAGCGGGTAGCTCCTACAATGAGCAGTTCTTC. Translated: CASSSSLAGSSYNEQFF.